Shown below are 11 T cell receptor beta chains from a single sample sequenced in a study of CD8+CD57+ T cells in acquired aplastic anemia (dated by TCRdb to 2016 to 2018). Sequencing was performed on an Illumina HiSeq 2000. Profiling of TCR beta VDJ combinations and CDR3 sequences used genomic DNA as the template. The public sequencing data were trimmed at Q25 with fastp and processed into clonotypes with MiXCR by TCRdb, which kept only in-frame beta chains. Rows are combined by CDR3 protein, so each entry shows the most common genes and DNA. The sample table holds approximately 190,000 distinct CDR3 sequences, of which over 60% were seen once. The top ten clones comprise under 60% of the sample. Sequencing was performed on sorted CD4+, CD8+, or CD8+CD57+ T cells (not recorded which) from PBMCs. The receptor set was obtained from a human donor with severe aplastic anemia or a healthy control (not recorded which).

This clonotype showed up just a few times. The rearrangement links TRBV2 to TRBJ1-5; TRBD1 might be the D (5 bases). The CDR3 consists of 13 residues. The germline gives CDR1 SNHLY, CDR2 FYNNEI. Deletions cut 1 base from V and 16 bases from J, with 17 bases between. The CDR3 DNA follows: TGTGCCAGCAGTGAAGAAGGGACGGGACCGAGTCATTTT. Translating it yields CASSEEGTGPSHF.

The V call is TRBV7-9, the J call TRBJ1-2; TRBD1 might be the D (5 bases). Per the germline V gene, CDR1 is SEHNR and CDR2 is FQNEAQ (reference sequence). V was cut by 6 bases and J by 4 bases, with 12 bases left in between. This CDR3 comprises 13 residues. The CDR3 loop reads CASRTGAGYGYTF. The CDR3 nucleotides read TGTGCCAGCAGAACCGGGGCTGGCTATGGCTACACCTTC.

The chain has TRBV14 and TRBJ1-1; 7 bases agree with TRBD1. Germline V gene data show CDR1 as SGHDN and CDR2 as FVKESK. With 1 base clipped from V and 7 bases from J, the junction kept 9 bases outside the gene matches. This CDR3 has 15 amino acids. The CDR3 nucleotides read TGTGCCAGCAGCCAAGTCAGGGGGGCATCAGTTGAAGCTTTCTTT. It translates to CASSQVRGASVEAFF.

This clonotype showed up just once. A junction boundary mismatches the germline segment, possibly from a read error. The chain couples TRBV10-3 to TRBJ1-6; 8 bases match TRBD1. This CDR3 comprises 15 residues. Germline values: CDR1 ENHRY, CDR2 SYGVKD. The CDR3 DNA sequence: TGTGCCAGCAGTGTGAACAGGGGGATAAATTCACCCCTCCACTTT. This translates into CASSVNRGINSPLHF.

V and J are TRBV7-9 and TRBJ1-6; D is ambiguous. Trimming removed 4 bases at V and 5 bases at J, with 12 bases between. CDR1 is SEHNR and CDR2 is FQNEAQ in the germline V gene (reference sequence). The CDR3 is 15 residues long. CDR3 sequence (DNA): TGTGCCAGCAGCTCGGACGGACGGGATAATTCACCCCTCCACTTT. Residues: CASSSDGRDNSPLHF.

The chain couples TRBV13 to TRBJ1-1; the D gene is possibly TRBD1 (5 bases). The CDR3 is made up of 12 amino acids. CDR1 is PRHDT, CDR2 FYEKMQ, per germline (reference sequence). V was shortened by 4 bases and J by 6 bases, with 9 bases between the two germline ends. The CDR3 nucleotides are TGTGCCAGCAGCTCGGGGCGGGCTGAAGCTTTCTTT. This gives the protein CASSSGRAEAFF.

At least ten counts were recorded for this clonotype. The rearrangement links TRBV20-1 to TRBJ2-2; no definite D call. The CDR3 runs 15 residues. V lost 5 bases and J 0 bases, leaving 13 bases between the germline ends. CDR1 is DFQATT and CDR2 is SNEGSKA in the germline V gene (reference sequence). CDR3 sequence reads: CSAEATTANTGELFF. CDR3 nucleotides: TGCAGTGCTGAGGCAACGACTGCGAACACCGGGGAGCTGTTTTTT.

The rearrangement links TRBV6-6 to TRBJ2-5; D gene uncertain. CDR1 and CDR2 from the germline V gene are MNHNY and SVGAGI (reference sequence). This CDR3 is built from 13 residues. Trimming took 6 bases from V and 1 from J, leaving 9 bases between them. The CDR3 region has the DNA TGTGCCAGCAGGTACAGCGTCCAAGAGACCCAGTACTTC. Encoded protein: CASRYSVQETQYF.

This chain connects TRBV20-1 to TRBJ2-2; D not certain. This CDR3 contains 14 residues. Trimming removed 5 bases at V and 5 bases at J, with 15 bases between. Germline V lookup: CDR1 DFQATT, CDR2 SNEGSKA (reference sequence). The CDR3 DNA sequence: TGCAGTGCTTTACAGATTCGGTCGACCGGGGAGCTGTTTTTT. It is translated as CSALQIRSTGELFF.

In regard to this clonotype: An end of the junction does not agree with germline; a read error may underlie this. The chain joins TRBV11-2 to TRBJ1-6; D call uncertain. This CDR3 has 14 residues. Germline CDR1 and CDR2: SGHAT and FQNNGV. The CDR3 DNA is TGTGCCAGCAGCTTAGCGGCAGGTCCAGGTGCCCTCCATTTT. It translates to CASSLAAGPGALHF.

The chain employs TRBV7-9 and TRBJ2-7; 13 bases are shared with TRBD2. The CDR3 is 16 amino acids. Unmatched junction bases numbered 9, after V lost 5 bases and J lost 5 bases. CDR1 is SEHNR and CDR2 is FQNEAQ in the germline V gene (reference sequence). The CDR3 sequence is CASSVGLAGADHEQYF. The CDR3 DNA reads TGTGCCAGCAGCGTAGGACTAGCGGGAGCAGACCACGAGCAGTACTTC.